This T cell receptor (beta chain) was sequenced in a study of response to subunit inactivated influenza vaccine. Study-level findings and limits: New T cells are recruited in small numbers by each seasonal influenza vaccination, according to the authors' suggestion.

TCRdb redid the calling of the RT-PCR reads with MiXCR, one entry per CDR3 protein. Among about 570,000 distinct CDR3 sequences listed, approximately 12% were seen once. Many counts were recorded for this clonotype. Its specificity is unknown. Trimming stripped 7 bases from V and 9 bases from J, with 13 bases between. This CDR3 region has 11 residues. Germline CDR1 reads SQVTM; CDR2 reads ANQGSEA. The material was PBMCs from blood, obtained on the day of vaccination. This clonotype originated in a man aged 50-60 years who received an inactivated influenza vaccine. The chain combines TRBV29-1 with TRBJ2-1; D is possibly TRBD2 (5 bases). CDR3 in DNA: TGCAGCGCGAAGTGGGAGCGTGAGCAGTTCTTC. Protein sequence: CSAKWEREQFF.